This T cell receptor beta chain was recorded in a study of blood T cell repertoires in COVID-19. For the study at large: The United States, Italy and Spain were the sources of the acute and convalescent COVID-19 samples.

CDR1 and CDR2 from the germline V gene are SGHVS and FQNEAQ. The J segment lost 5 bases and the V segment lost 5 bases, leaving 12 bases of the junction unmatched. This CDR3 region has 16 residues. In the original workflow: The assay estimated nucleated cells by amplifying reference gene primers. Sequencing used immunoSEQ multiplex PCR; TCRdb keeps in-frame clones, though not all of them. V and J calls and clone size are as listed in that table; D and trimming were resolved from the DNA. The sample has 35,000 to 45,000 clones; about four fifths are singletons. This sequence joins TRBV7-8 and TRBJ2-5, with 9 bases matching TRBD2. The sequenced sample consisted of peripheral blood. The TCR was taken from a human donor in a cohort sampled during active COVID-19. The CDR3 is CASSPPGLAMIETQYF. CDR3 nucleotide sequence: TGTGCCAGCAGCCCGCCCGGACTAGCGATGATTGAGACCCAGTACTTC.